The 7 T cell receptor beta chains below all came from one sample that was sequenced in a study of response to subunit inactivated influenza vaccine. Via MiXCR, TCRdb re-called the RT-PCR reads, giving one row per CDR3 protein. The sample consists of about 570,000 distinct CDR3 sequences, about 11% of them appearing once. The same sample was also studied in work on T cells expressing NK-cell markers. From that paper: TCR beta libraries carry UMIs added by 5'RACE template switching.

The sample in question was PBMCs from blood, obtained on the day of vaccination. All receptors derive from a man in his fifties who received an inactivated influenza vaccine.

The rearrangement joins TRBV12-3 or TRBV12-4 to TRBJ2-2; a possible D gene is TRBD1 (5 bases). This CDR3 region has 12 residues. V was clipped by 6 bases and J by 6 bases, with 8 bases between them. The DNA of the CDR3 is TGTGCCAGCAGCAAGGGGCCCGGGGAGCTGTTTTTT. It translates to CASSKGPGELFF.

This chain joins TRBV24-1 and TRBJ2-1; D may be TRBD2 (6 bases). Germline CDR1 KGHDR, CDR2 SFDVKD. The CDR3 spans 14 residues. V was shortened by 5 bases and J by 4 bases, with 11 bases between the two germline ends. The CDR3 loop is CATSGAGLYNEQFF. The CDR3 nucleotides read TGTGCCACCAGTGGGGCGGGGTTATACAATGAGCAGTTCTTC.

V is TRBV4-3 and J is TRBJ2-1; 7 nucleotides agree with TRBD1. Trimming at V came to 1 base and at J to 4 bases, leaving 10 bases not matched to a gene. The CDR3 runs 17 residues. Germline lookup yields CDR1 LGHNA and CDR2 YSLEER. The CDR3 loop is CASSQGSPGQHYNEQFF. In DNA form, the CDR3 reads TGCGCCAGCAGCCAAGGGTCTCCGGGACAGCATTACAATGAGCAGTTCTTC.

This clonotype came up many times. The chain carries TRBV5-1 and TRBJ2-1; tentatively, D is TRBD1 (7 bases). The length of the CDR3 is 13 residues. Trimming left V 4 bases short and J 7 bases short, with 12 bases between. CDR1 is SGHRS, CDR2 YFSETQ, per germline. In DNA form, the CDR3 reads TGCGCCAGCAGCCCGACAGGGAGGAATGAGCAGTTCTTC. Translating gives CASSPTGRNEQFF.

This clonotype was recorded once. The V and J genes are TRBV7-2 and TRBJ2-2; TRBD2 might be the D (5 bases). The CDR3 totals 16 residues. Trimming took off 6 bases at V and 5 bases at J, with 19 bases between the two ends. Germline loops: CDR1 SGHTA, CDR2 FQGNSA. The CDR3 DNA sequence: TGTGCCAGCAGGGGAGCGCCGGTGGGCAGTACCGGGGAGCTGTTTTTT. It codes for CASRGAPVGSTGELFF.

The chain uses TRBV30 and TRBJ2-7; 9 nucleotides agree with TRBD1. Germline V gene sequence: CDR1 GTSNPN, CDR2 SVGIG (reference sequence). The V gene end was trimmed by 3 bases and the J gene end by 0 bases; junction bases not matched to a gene: 6. The CDR3 is 15 amino acids. The DNA of the CDR3 is TGTGCCTGGAGGAAGGGACAGGGAATCTCCTACGAGCAGTACTTC. Translation gives CAWRKGQGISYEQYF.

This clonotype showed up many times. The rearrangement links TRBV12-3 or TRBV12-4 to TRBJ1-5, with a weak D call TRBD1 (5 bases). The CDR3 is 16 amino acids. V was clipped by 6 bases and J by 4 bases, with 19 bases between them. The CDR3, as DNA: TGTGCCAGCAGCCTCCGGGGAGGGGAAAAAAATCAGCCCCAGCATTTT. As protein: CASSLRGGEKNQPQHF.